This T cell receptor (beta chain) was sequenced for a study of beta chain features in type 1 diabetes. cDNA synthesis used the whole RNA isolate, giving expressed TCRB sequences. Profiled with immunoSEQ multiplex PCR; TCRdb holds only in-frame clones, not every one. The profile shows 200,000 to 250,000 clones, around 9.6% of them singletons. The germline V gene encodes CDR1 SGHRS and CDR2 YFSETQ. The CDR3 runs to 16 residues. V was clipped by 4 bases and J by 5 bases; unmatched bases: 6. This clone was found a few times. This receptor was obtained from a woman aged 18-29 years in good health. Sequenced input: naive CD4+ T cells from blood. This sequence joins TRBV5-1 and TRBJ2-6; 10 nucleotides agree with TRBD2. Written as DNA, the CDR3 is TGCGCCAGCAGCGGGGGACTAGCGTCCTGGGCCAACGTCCTGACTTTC. Translating it yields CASSGGLASWANVLTF. The full variable domain, completed using reference TRBV5-1 and TRBJ2-6, is KAGVTQTPRYLIKTRGQQVTLSCSPISGHRSVSWYQQTPGQGLQFLFEYFSETQRNKGNFPGRFSGRQFSNSRSEMNVSTLELGDSALYLCASSGGLASWANVLTFGAGSRLTVL.